One sample yielded the 9 T cell receptor beta chains listed below, sequenced in a study of CD8 T cells in ankylosing spondylitis. TCRdb redid the calling of the 5' RACE reads with MiXCR, one entry per CDR3 protein. The repertoire holds about 360,000 distinct CDR3 sequences, with 20% to 25% as singletons. What was sequenced was blood, either unsorted or a sorted T cell fraction (not recorded which). The receptors come from a male donor with ankylosing spondylitis or in good health (not recorded which).

The chain carries TRBV12-3 or TRBV12-4 and TRBJ1-3; TRBD1 matches 8 bases. The junction had 10 bases not matched to a gene; V was cut back by 6 bases and J by 3 bases. The CDR3 sequence is 16 residues long. CDR3 bases: TGTGCCAGCAGATCGGACAGGGCCGATCTTGGAAACACCATATATTTT. It encodes CASRSDRADLGNTIYF.

This clonotype has ten or more counts. The chain recombines TRBV12-3 or TRBV12-4 with TRBJ2-2, with D uncertain. V was pared by 3 bases and J by 4 bases, with 3 bases between. The CDR3 covers 12 residues. The CDR3 DNA reads as TGTGCCAGCAGTTTCCTCACCGGGGAGCTGTTTTTT. Translated: CASSFLTGELFF.

The rearrangement joins TRBV7-9 to TRBJ2-1; 7 bases are a match to TRBD1. Trimming took 2 bases from V and 5 from J; bases not matched to a gene: 6. Per germline, CDR1 SEHNR and CDR2 FQNEAQ (reference sequence). The CDR3 extends over 15 amino acids. CDR3 DNA: TGTGCCAGCAGCTTACCCCTGACAGGGCACAATGAGCAGTTCTTC. Amino acid sequence: CASSLPLTGHNEQFF. Full variable domain (rest looked up from reference TRBV7-9 and TRBJ2-1): DTGVSQNPRHKITKRGQNVTFRCDPISEHNRLYWYRQTLGQGPEFLTYFQNEAQLEKSRLLSDRFSAERPKGSFSTLEIQRTEQGDSAMYLCASSLPLTGHNEQFFGPGTRLTVL.

This clonotype was found many times. This sequence joins TRBV6-5 and TRBJ2-5; no firm D call. The CDR3 totals 10 residues. CDR1 and CDR2 from the germline V gene are MNHEY and SVGAGI. Trimming left V 7 bases short and J 5 bases short, with 5 bases between. The CDR3 region is CASIGETQYF. In nucleotides, the CDR3 is TGTGCCAGCATCGGGGAGACCCAGTACTTC.

The chain has TRBV7-9 and TRBJ2-5; D is uncertain. CDR1 and CDR2 (germline): SEHNR, FQNEAQ (reference sequence). The CDR3 is 14 amino acids. Trimming shortened V by 5 bases and J by 2 bases, and 12 bases separated the two germline ends. CDR3 nucleotides: TGTGCCAGCAGCCCACCCCCTCGACAAGAGACCCAGTACTTC. Encoded protein: CASSPPPRQETQYF.

This clonotype was detected only a few times. The rearrangement links TRBV7-8 to TRBJ2-7; TRBD2 is a possible D gene (6 bases). The CDR3 has 15 amino acids. V was clipped by 4 bases and J by 6 bases, with 19 bases between them. Germline V gene data show CDR1 as SGHVS and CDR2 as FQNEAQ. The chain's CDR3 is CASSWRDSRRSEQYF. The CDR3 DNA follows: TGTGCCAGCAGCTGGCGGGACTCCCGGAGGAGCGAGCAGTACTTC. The full variable domain, its missing parts supplied by reference TRBV7-8 and TRBJ2-7, is GAGVSQSPRYKVAKRGQDVALRCDPISGHVSLFWYQQALGQGPEFLTYFQNEAQLDKSGLPSDRFFAERPEGSVSTLKIQRTQQEDSAVYLCASSWRDSRRSEQYFGPGTRLTVT.

As regards this clonotype: The junction differs from germline at one of its ends, possibly a read error. V usage is TRBV7-3 and J usage is TRBJ1-1, with a possible D match to TRBD1 (5 bases). Germline values: CDR1 SGHTA, CDR2 FQGTGA. The CDR3 spans 14 residues. The CDR3 is CASRQLKGNTEGFF. CDR3 sequence (DNA): TGTGCCAGCAGGCAGTTGAAGGGGAACACTGAAGGTTTCTTT.

The chain links TRBV4-1 to TRBJ2-3, with no clear D. The CDR3 loop spans 12 amino acids. The V gene's germline CDR1 is MGHRA and CDR2 YSYEKL. The V end lost 5 bases, the J end lost 6 bases, and 9 bases lay between the germline ends. CDR3 nucleotide sequence: TGCGCCAGCAGCTCCCTGGGGGATACGCAGTATTTT. Protein sequence: CASSSLGDTQYF.

This clonotype has a handful of counts. This sequence joins TRBV29-1 and TRBJ1-2; tentative D call: TRBD1 (6 bases). Germline V gene lookup returns CDR1 SQVTM and CDR2 ANQGSEA. V lost 6 bases to trimming and J lost 6 bases, with 11 bases between them. The CDR3 is 11 amino acids. The CDR3 here is CSVEQGNGYTF. The CDR3 coding sequence is TGCAGCGTGGAACAGGGTAATGGCTACACCTTC.